The sample holds a few counts of the clone carrying this T cell receptor (beta chain). The antigen remains undetermined. Sequencing used immunoSEQ multiplex PCR; TCRdb keeps in-frame clones, though not all of them. The data contain several thousand clones, less than 40% of them seen just once; the ten biggest clones take up 8% to 9.5%. The data belong to a study of T cells in localized non-small cell lung cancer. Notes on the study in general: In uninvolved adjacent lung, T cell clonality reached its highest value, exceeding tumor. Heterogeneity remains possible because sequencing was limited to only one tumor region.

This CDR3 is 16 amino acids long. Germline lookup yields CDR1 MDHEN and CDR2 SYDVKM. With 8 bases removed from V and 4 bases from J, the gap between germline ends came to 21 bases. This clonotype originated in a woman aged 35 to 70 with stage I lung adenocarcinoma. The sample here was normal lung tissue next to the tumor, taken before any cancer treatment. The chain joins TRBV28 to TRBJ2-1; D might be TRBD1 or TRBD2, each matching 6 bases. CDR3 DNA sequence: TGTGCCAGCCACCCGGCGGGGACTCAGGGGTACAATGAGCAGTTCTTC. It is translated as CASHPAGTQGYNEQFF.